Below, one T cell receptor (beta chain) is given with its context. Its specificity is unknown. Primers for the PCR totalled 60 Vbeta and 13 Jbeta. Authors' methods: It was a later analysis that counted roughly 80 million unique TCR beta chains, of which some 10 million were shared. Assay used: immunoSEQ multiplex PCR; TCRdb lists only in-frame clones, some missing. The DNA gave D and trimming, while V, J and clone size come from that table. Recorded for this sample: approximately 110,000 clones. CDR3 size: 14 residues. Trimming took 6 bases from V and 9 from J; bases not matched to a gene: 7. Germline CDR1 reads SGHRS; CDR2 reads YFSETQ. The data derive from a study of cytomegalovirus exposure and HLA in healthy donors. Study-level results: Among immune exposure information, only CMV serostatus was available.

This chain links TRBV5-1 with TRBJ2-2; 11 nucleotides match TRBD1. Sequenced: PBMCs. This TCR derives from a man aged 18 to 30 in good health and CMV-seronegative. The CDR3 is CASNFGQGARELFF. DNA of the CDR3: TGCGCCAGCAATTTTGGACAGGGGGCGAGGGAGCTGTTTTTT.